Each of the 10 T cell receptor beta chains below was sequenced from the same sample in a study of neoadjuvant anti-PD-1 for oral cavity cancer (dated by TCRdb to the early 2020s). Receptor amplification or capture employed the immunoSEQ multiplex PCR assay. TCRdb retrieved this table from immuneACCESS and kept in-frame rearrangements only. Not all clones are present; in checked studies, unresolved V genes account for under half, and no reason is known for the remainder. This sample lists 9,500 to 15,000 clones; 60% to 80% were detected once. Approximately 2.3% of the sample lies in the top ten. In the paper's terms, the time point label means: after neoadjuvant nivolumab, at surgical resection. The material sequenced was PBMCs, taken after nivolumab (anti-PD-1) treatment. These receptors came from a person aged 35-80 years with oral cavity squamous cell carcinoma.

This clone was seen a handful of times. This chain links TRBV28 with TRBJ1-2; TRBD1 is a possible D gene (5 bases). The germline CDR1 and CDR2 sequences are MDHEN and SYDVKM. The CDR3 runs 12 residues. Trimming cost V 5 bases and J 5 bases, with 9 bases left between them. CDR3 sequence reads: CASSEGSYGYTF. In nucleotides, the CDR3 is TGTGCCAGCAGTGAGGGGAGTTATGGCTACACCTTC.

The rearrangement links TRBV7-9 to TRBJ2-1; the D is unclear. The CDR3 is made up of 13 amino acids. Germline loops: CDR1 SEHNR, CDR2 FQNEAQ (reference sequence). V shed 4 bases and J shed 3 bases, with 7 bases lying between them. The CDR3 sequence is CASSSWRYNEQFF. In nucleotides, the CDR3 is TGTGCCAGCAGCTCCTGGCGCTACAATGAGCAGTTCTTC.

The chain recombines TRBV2 with TRBJ2-1; 7 bases align to TRBD2. The J segment lost 13 bases and the V segment lost 8 bases, leaving 5 bases of the junction unmatched. The CDR3 is 10 residues long. Germline CDR1 reads SNHLY; CDR2 reads FYNNEI. The DNA of the CDR3 is TGTGCCAGCGGCGGGACTACCCAGTTCTTC. Protein product: CASGGTTQFF.

The gene calls are TRBV5-1 and TRBJ2-7, with 10 bases lining up with TRBD1. Trimming removed 3 bases from V and 6 bases from J; junction bases left unmatched: 0. The CDR3 is 12 residues long. Germline values: CDR1 SGHRS, CDR2 YFSETQ. The CDR3 DNA reads TGCGCCAGCAGCTGGGACAGGGGCGAGCAGTACTTC. Its protein is CASSWDRGEQYF.

The V gene is TRBV29-1, the J gene TRBJ2-7, with 7 bases that match TRBD1. J gave up 5 bases and V 2 bases, and 3 bases lay outside the gene matches. The CDR3 contains 12 residues. Looked up from germline, CDR1 is SQVTM and CDR2 is ANQGSEA. The chain's CDR3 is CSVETQGDEQYF. The CDR3 DNA sequence: TGCAGCGTTGAAACGCAGGGGGACGAGCAGTACTTC.

CDR3 DNA: TGTGCCAGCAGTGACTCACCAGCGGGAGACACCGGGGAGCTGTTTTTT. Amino acids: CASSDSPAGDTGELFF. The V gene is TRBV6-4, the J gene TRBJ2-2; 8 bases fit TRBD2. The junction had 3 bases not matched to a gene; V was cut back by 0 bases and J by 3 bases. The CDR3 is 16 amino acids. Germline CDR1 and CDR2: MRHNA and SNTAGT.

The chain uses TRBV5-4 and TRBJ2-3, with D possibly matching TRBD1 (5 bases). There are 15 residues in the CDR3. From germline, CDR1 is SGHNT and CDR2 YYREEE (reference sequence). V lost 3 bases to trimming and J lost 2 bases, with 13 bases between them. CDR3 DNA: TGTGCCAGCAGCTATAACAGGTACCCCACAGATACGCAGTATTTT. It codes for CASSYNRYPTDTQYF.

J is TRBJ2-7 and V is TRBV11-2, with 8 bases lining up with TRBD1. V was pared by 2 bases and J by 5 bases, with 5 bases of the junction left unmatched. Germline values: CDR1 SGHAT, CDR2 FQNNGV. The CDR3 has 14 residues. The CDR3 nucleotides are TGTGCCAGCAGCTTACAGGGGGCAGTCAACGAGCAGTACTTC. Translating gives CASSLQGAVNEQYF.

This rearrangement joins TRBV7-9 to TRBJ2-1; maybe TRBD2 (5 bases). CDR3 length equals 14 residues. CDR1 and CDR2 (germline): SEHNR, FQNEAQ (reference sequence). Trimming cost V 5 bases and J 4 bases, with 12 bases left between them. Written as DNA, the CDR3 is TGTGCCAGCAGCAAACTAGTTATTTACAATGAGCAGTTCTTC. Translated, it gives CASSKLVIYNEQFF.

The chain combines TRBV7-9 with TRBJ1-2; unclear D gene. V was cut by 1 base and J by 7 bases, with 4 bases left in between. This CDR3 comprises 11 residues. Germline loops: CDR1 SEHNR, CDR2 FQNEAQ (reference sequence). In DNA form, the CDR3 reads TGTGCCAGCAGCTTAGGGGCTGGCTACACCTTC. Translated: CASSLGAGYTF.